One and the same sample provided the 25 T cell receptor beta chains below, sequenced in a study of fetal regulatory T cell absence and autoimmunity. The method was immunoSEQ multiplex PCR; TCRdb's version includes in-frame clones alone and lacks a portion of them. The data contain about 50,000 clones, roughly 83% of them singletons. Sequencing used cord blood. These receptors all stem from a newborn boy with IPEX syndrome.

This chain joins TRBV4-3 and TRBJ2-5; the D gene is possibly TRBD1 (5 bases). Germline V lookup: CDR1 LGHNA, CDR2 YSLEER. V was pared by 0 bases and J by 5 bases, with 13 bases between. The CDR3 is 15 residues long. The CDR3 bases are TGCGCCAGCAGCCAAGATATCAGGGTTGGGGAGACCCAGTACTTC. This encodes CASSQDIRVGETQYF.

This chain connects TRBV10-2 to TRBJ2-2; the match to TRBD2 covers 16 bases. CDR1 is WSHSY and CDR2 is SAAADI in the germline V gene. CDR3 length: 17 residues. Unmatched junction bases numbered 6, after V lost 5 bases and J lost 6 bases. CDR3 loop: CASSPGLAGGHAGELFF. The CDR3 bases are TGCGCCAGCAGTCCGGGACTAGCGGGGGGGCACGCCGGGGAGCTGTTTTTT.

This clone was counted once. The rearrangement links TRBV18 to TRBJ2-3; 8 nucleotides agree with TRBD2. The CDR3 sequence is 15 residues long. Germline-derived CDR1 and CDR2 are KGHSH and LQKENI. J lost 1 base, V lost 5 bases, and 5 bases had no gene match. The CDR3 spells CASSGLGGGTDTQYF. The CDR3 DNA sequence: TGTGCCAGCTCAGGTCTCGGGGGGGGCACAGATACGCAGTATTTT. Full variable domain (missing parts from reference TRBV18 and TRBJ2-3): NAGVMQNPRHLVRRRGQEARLRCSPMKGHSHVYWYRQLPEEGLKFMVYLQKENIIDESGMPKERFSAEFPKEGPSILRIQQVVRGDSAAYFCASSGLGGGTDTQYFGPGTRLTVL.

This chain links TRBV12-5 with TRBJ1-2; 8 bases are shared with TRBD1. The length of the CDR3 is 16 residues. Germline loops: CDR1 LGHNT, CDR2 FRNRAP. V trimming: 0 bases; J trimming: 8 bases; junction bases outside the gene matches: 11. This CDR3 is CASGLVLRQGARGYTF. The CDR3 nucleotides are TGTGCTAGTGGTTTGGTACTGAGGCAGGGGGCGCGGGGCTACACCTTC.

The chain combines TRBV9 with TRBJ1-6; D unclear. The germline CDR1 and CDR2 sequences are SGDLS and YYNGEE. V was trimmed by 3 bases and J by 10 bases, leaving 17 bases between them. The CDR3 has 15 residues. The CDR3: CASSASGFEGSPLHF. In DNA form, the CDR3 reads TGTGCCAGCAGCGCCTCGGGGTTTGAGGGCTCACCCCTCCACTTT.

The rearrangement uses TRBV30 and TRBJ1-1; D might be TRBD1 (6 bases). Trimming removed 3 bases from V and 4 bases from J, with 12 bases in between. Per the germline V gene, CDR1 is GTSNPN and CDR2 is SVGIG (reference sequence). The CDR3 is made up of 13 amino acids. In DNA form, the CDR3 reads TGTGCCTGGAGGAACAGGGCGACCACTGAAGCTTTCTTT. Protein sequence: CAWRNRATTEAFF.

The chain uses TRBV5-1 and TRBJ2-1; D is perhaps TRBD2 (5 bases). The CDR3 runs to 15 residues. Trimming pared 3 bases from V and 0 bases from J, leaving 10 bases between. The germline V gene has CDR1 SGHRS and CDR2 YFSETQ. CDR3 amino acids: CASSSTRNSYNEQFF. CDR3 sequence (DNA): TGCGCCAGCAGCTCTACTAGAAACTCCTACAATGAGCAGTTCTTC.

The chain links TRBV6-1 to TRBJ2-3; TRBD2 agrees at 11 bases. V gave up 5 bases and J gave up 5 bases; unmatched junction bases: 6. CDR1 and CDR2 from the germline V gene are MNHNS and SASEGT. This CDR3 has 15 amino acids. For the CDR3, the DNA is TGTGCCAGCAGTCTACTAGCGGGAGTGGGAGATACGCAGTATTTT. Encoded protein: CASSLLAGVGDTQYF.

A single count supports this clone. The rearrangement links TRBV7-6 to TRBJ2-7, with D hard to call. CDR1 and CDR2 from the germline V gene are SGHVS and FNYEAQ. V was cut by 1 base and J by 8 bases, with 6 bases left in between. This CDR3 has 11 residues. In DNA form, the CDR3 reads TGTGCCAGCAGCTTAGAGGGAAAGCAGTACTTC. Its translation: CASSLEGKQYF.

The gene calls are TRBV6-5 and TRBJ1-1; D unresolved. CDR3 size: 13 residues. Germline CDR1 reads MNHEY; CDR2 reads SVGAGI. Trimming stripped 6 bases from V and 1 base from J, with 9 bases between. The DNA of the CDR3 is TGTGCCAGCAGGCGATCCGGGAACACTGAAGCTTTCTTT. This codes for CASRRSGNTEAFF.

The V call is TRBV7-2, the J call TRBJ2-7; D call uncertain. Germline V gene lookup returns CDR1 SGHTA and CDR2 FQGNSA. Trimming took off 2 bases at V and 1 base at J, with 6 bases between the two ends. The CDR3 loop spans 13 amino acids. The chain's CDR3 is CASSLRRSYEQYF. CDR3 sequence (DNA): TGTGCCAGCAGCTTAAGACGGTCCTACGAGCAGTACTTC. Full variable domain (missing parts from reference TRBV7-2 and TRBJ2-7): GAGVSQSPSNKVTEKGKDVELRCDPISGHTALYWYRQSLGQGLEFLIYFQGNSAPDKSGLPSDRFSAERTGGSVSTLTIQRTQQEDSAVYLCASSLRRSYEQYFGPGTRLTVT.

The CDR3, as DNA: TGTGCCAGCAGTGTGTCATTGGGGACCCAGTACTTC. Protein product: CASSVSLGTQYF. This chain joins TRBV6-1 and TRBJ2-5; D is ambiguous. The germline V and J ends were trimmed by 4 bases and 7 bases, with 10 bases remaining between them. The length of the CDR3 is 12 residues. CDR1 and CDR2 (germline): MNHNS, SASEGT.

This sequence joins TRBV6-5 and TRBJ2-5, with D maybe TRBD2 (5 bases). CDR1 MNHEY and CDR2 SVGAGI come from the germline V gene. The CDR3 sequence is 13 residues long. Between the trimmed V and J ends, which lost 8 bases and 5 bases, there was a span of 15 bases. The chain's CDR3 is CASGGRWRETQYF. CDR3 nucleotide sequence: TGTGCCAGCGGAGGACGGTGGCGGGAGACCCAGTACTTC.

This chain joins TRBV4-2 and TRBJ2-7, with 10 bases identical to TRBD1. V gave up 5 bases and J gave up 4 bases; unmatched junction bases: 20. This CDR3 comprises 19 residues. Germline values: CDR1 LGHNA, CDR2 YNFKEQ. In DNA form, the CDR3 reads TGTGCCAGCAGCTTACGGGCGACAGGGGGCGCGTCTAGGTTGTACGAGCAGTACTTC. It is translated as CASSLRATGGASRLYEQYF.

V and J are TRBV19 and TRBJ2-7, with D possibly matching TRBD2 (6 bases). V was trimmed by 0 bases and J by 5 bases, leaving 17 bases between them. This CDR3 contains 16 residues. Germline CDR1 reads LNHDA; CDR2 reads SQIVND (reference sequence). The CDR3 region is CASSIDGSRRYDEQYF. As DNA, the CDR3 is TGTGCCAGTAGTATAGACGGGAGCAGAAGATATGACGAGCAGTACTTC.

V gene TRBV7-2 combines with J gene TRBJ2-7; 13 bases are shared with TRBD2. The CDR3 runs to 15 residues. In germline, CDR1 is SGHTA, CDR2 FQGNSA. Unmatched junction bases numbered 5, after V lost 3 bases and J lost 6 bases. Here the CDR3 DNA reads TGTGCCAGCAGCTTGGGACTAGCGGGATATAGCGAGCAGTACTTC. Its protein is CASSLGLAGYSEQYF.

V is TRBV2 and J is TRBJ1-2, with D maybe TRBD1 (5 bases). CDR1 is SNHLY, CDR2 FYNNEI, per germline. The CDR3 spans 16 residues. The V end lost 5 bases, the J end lost 4 bases, and 20 bases lay between the germline ends. The CDR3 loop is CASSLFPGKRVYGYTF. In nucleotides, the CDR3 is TGTGCCAGCAGTTTGTTTCCAGGGAAGAGGGTCTATGGCTACACCTTC.

The rearrangement uses TRBV5-6 and TRBJ1-3; the D is unclear. From germline, CDR1 is SGHDT and CDR2 YYEEEE. This CDR3 is built from 14 residues. Deletions cut 3 bases from V and 6 bases from J, with 13 bases between. The CDR3 region has the DNA TGTGCCAGCAGCTGGGCCCCGGCAGAAAACACCATATATTTT. Its translation: CASSWAPAENTIYF.

This chain joins TRBV2 and TRBJ2-5; D assignment may be TRBD1 or TRBD2 (5 bases each). Germline CDR1 and CDR2: SNHLY and FYNNEI. Trimming left V 7 bases short and J 9 bases short, with 15 bases between. CDR3 size: 12 residues. The CDR3, as DNA: TGTGCCAGCAAGCCGGGGCCCAGGGCCCAGTACTTC. Translated, it gives CASKPGPRAQYF.

This rearrangement joins TRBV5-1 to TRBJ1-6; a weak D match, TRBD1 (6 bases). V dropped 7 bases and J dropped 4 bases, with 18 bases sitting between them. The CDR3 sequence is 16 residues long. Germline CDR1 reads SGHRS; CDR2 reads YFSETQ. CDR3 sequence (DNA): TGCGCCAGCTTCCGGGACAAGCCTCTTTATAATTCACCCCTCCACTTT. Translated: CASFRDKPLYNSPLHF.

CDR3 sequence (DNA): TGTGCCAGCAGTTACTCGCTGGCAGGGAGTGGCTACACCTTC. This gives the protein CASSYSLAGSGYTF. The chain combines TRBV6-6 with TRBJ1-2, with TRBD1 as a possible D gene (5 bases). The CDR3 spans 14 residues. V lost 0 bases to trimming and J lost 7 bases, with 12 bases between them. Germline V CDR1 and CDR2: MNHNY, SVGAGI (reference sequence).

In this sample, this clone turned up a few times. DNA for the CDR3: TGCGCCAGCAGGGGGCTAGCCGTTGAGCAGTTCTTC. Translation: CASRGLAVEQFF. The chain combines TRBV5-1 with TRBJ2-1, with D perhaps given as TRBD1 or TRBD2 (5 bases each). CDR1 is SGHRS, CDR2 YFSETQ, per germline. The CDR3 runs to 12 residues. Trimming pared 5 bases from V and 9 bases from J, leaving 12 bases between.

The V gene is TRBV6-5, the J gene TRBJ2-7; 10 bases align to TRBD1. V lost 0 bases to trimming and J lost 3 bases; unmatched junction nucleotides: 2. Germline CDR1 is MNHEY and CDR2 is SVGAGI. The CDR3 contains 15 residues. The DNA for the CDR3 is TGTGCCAGCAGTTACTCGGGACAGGGGATCTACGAGCAGTACTTC. Translated: CASSYSGQGIYEQYF.

The chain links TRBV4-2 to TRBJ2-2; D is unclear. Trimming removed 6 bases from V and 0 bases from J, with 11 bases in between. The CDR3 contains 15 residues. Germline assignment: CDR1 LGHNA and CDR2 YNFKEQ. CDR3 residues: CASSPRAANTGELFF. In nucleotides, the CDR3 is TGTGCCAGCAGTCCTAGGGCGGCGAACACCGGGGAGCTGTTTTTT.

This clone has just one count. The chain has TRBV7-2 and TRBJ1-2; tentative D call: TRBD1 (5 bases). Germline CDR1 and CDR2: SGHTA and FQGNSA. CDR3 length equals 13 residues. Trimming took off 8 bases at V and 1 base at J, with 11 bases between the two ends. The CDR3 coding sequence is TGTGCCAGCGGGGGGTATAGTAACTATGGCTACACCTTC. It translates to CASGGYSNYGYTF.